This TCR beta chain was identified during a study of post-analysis software for immune sequencing data. On the study more broadly: Disease trajectories encompassed relapsing-remitting, secondary progressive and progressive-relapsing multiple sclerosis. Study-wide points: Normalized Chao1 diversity was significantly lower in multiple sclerosis patients than in controls. Same-batch samples co-clustered strongly by F measure. Included in a set of roughly five TRBV segments more frequent in patients than controls were TRBV5-6, TRBV5-1 and TRBV20-1.

Germline values: CDR1 MNHEY, CDR2 SMNVEV (reference sequence). Trimming shortened V by 7 bases and J by 4 bases, and 17 bases separated the two germline ends. CDR3 length: 15 residues. Every TCR beta cDNA library bore unique molecular identifiers. TCRdb re-derived calls from the PCR reads in MiXCR, one entry per CDR3 protein. Of approximately 770,000 distinct CDR3 sequences in the sample, more than 45% are singletons; the top ten hold around 4.7%. Concerning this clonotype: Its antigen is currently unknown.

Material: blood. The clonotype was recovered from a girl between 5 and 17 years old with multiple sclerosis. This sequence joins TRBV27 and TRBJ1-5; D may be TRBD1 (5 bases). The DNA for the CDR3 is TGTGCCAGCATCCCGTACAGGAACTTGAATCAGCCCCAGCATTTT. Protein: CASIPYRNLNQPQHF.